The 27 T cell receptor beta chains in this list originate from one sample, sequenced in a study of blood T cell repertoires in COVID-19. TCRdb's copy holds only in-frame clones and misses some; the assay was immunoSEQ multiplex PCR. The table lists about 160,000 clones, around 82% of them singletons. Sequencing input: peripheral blood. The receptors derive from a middle-aged woman with COVID-19, enrolled during active disease.

The rearrangement uses TRBV5-6 and TRBJ2-3; 9 bases are a match to TRBD1. Germline loops: CDR1 SGHDT, CDR2 YYEEEE. V lost 2 bases to trimming and J lost 6 bases; unmatched junction nucleotides: 7. This CDR3 spans 15 amino acids. In nucleotides, the CDR3 is TGTGCCAGCAGCTTATGGACAGGGGCCAAGGATACGCAGTATTTT. Protein: CASSLWTGAKDTQYF.

The rearrangement uses TRBV4-1 and TRBJ1-2; the D gene is possibly TRBD1 (6 bases). V was clipped by 5 bases and J by 3 bases, with 13 bases between them. There are 14 residues in the CDR3. Germline CDR1 is MGHRA and CDR2 is YSYEKL. CDR3 amino acids: CASSGGGAHYGYTF. In nucleotides, the CDR3 is TGCGCCAGCAGCGGTGGGGGGGCCCACTATGGCTACACCTTC.

This clone has a single count. V gene TRBV6-5 combines with J gene TRBJ1-5, with TRBD1 matching 7 bases. The V and J ends lost 5 bases and 4 bases, in that order; junction bases with no gene match: 8. This CDR3 has 15 residues. The V gene's germline CDR1 is MNHEY and CDR2 SVGAGI. In DNA, the CDR3 is TGTGCCAGCAGTCCGACAGGGTCTCGGAATCAGCCCCAGCATTTT. Protein sequence: CASSPTGSRNQPQHF.

This clone was observed a few times. The V and J genes are TRBV5-8 and TRBJ2-1, with TRBD1 identical over 9 bases. From germline, CDR1 is SGHTS and CDR2 YDEGEE. The CDR3 contains 15 residues. Trimming cost V 8 bases and J 0 bases; bases outside gene matches: 6. This chain's CDR3 is CASLRDRASYNEQFF. The CDR3 DNA sequence: TGTGCCAGTCTCCGGGACAGGGCCTCCTACAATGAGCAGTTCTTC.

This chain uses TRBV5-5 with TRBJ1-2; D remains unclear. The germline V and J ends were trimmed by 2 bases and 2 bases, with 7 bases remaining between them. The CDR3 sequence is 13 residues long. Per germline, CDR1 SGHKS and CDR2 YYEKEE (reference sequence). As DNA, the CDR3 is TGTGCCAGCAGCTTCCGGGAAAACTATGGCTACACCTTC. Encoded protein: CASSFRENYGYTF.

Worth noting for this clone: Other DNA sequences within the sample encode an identical CDR3. This rearrangement joins TRBV9 to TRBJ1-2; D is unclear. Trimming left V 2 bases short and J 0 bases short, with 5 bases between. Germline V CDR1 and CDR2: SGDLS, YYNGEE. The CDR3 runs 13 residues. This CDR3 reads CASSVSANYGYTF. CDR3 DNA sequence: TGTGCCAGCAGCGTGTCAGCTAACTATGGCTACACCTTC.

The V and J genes are TRBV29-1 and TRBJ1-2; TRBD1 might be the D (5 bases). V lost 3 bases and J lost 5, with 19 bases in between. Germline V lookup: CDR1 SQVTM, CDR2 ANQGSEA. CDR3 length: 15 residues. CDR3 loop: CSVDRIGGEIYGYTF. The CDR3 DNA is TGCAGCGTTGATCGTATTGGGGGGGAGATTTATGGCTACACCTTC.

This clone occurred a few times. The chain recombines TRBV5-6 with TRBJ1-1; D remains ambiguous. This CDR3 comprises 13 residues. Trimming took off 4 bases at V and 11 bases at J, with 18 bases between the two ends. The germline V gene has CDR1 SGHDT and CDR2 YYEEEE. The CDR3 is CASSTPGTSTAFF. The CDR3 coding sequence is TGTGCCAGCAGCACTCCGGGAACCTCTACGGCTTTCTTT.

The chain couples TRBV4-1 to TRBJ1-5; D is uncertain. CDR3 size: 15 residues. The germline V and J ends were trimmed by 0 bases and 2 bases, with 8 bases remaining between them. Germline CDR1 reads MGHRA; CDR2 reads YSYEKL. CDR3: CASSQEVGGNQPQHF. The CDR3 region has the DNA TGCGCCAGCAGCCAAGAGGTCGGGGGCAATCAGCCCCAGCATTTT.

This clone was seen only a few times. This chain uses TRBV28 with TRBJ2-2; TRBD1 agrees at 7 bases. CDR1 and CDR2 from the germline V gene are MDHEN and SYDVKM. Trimming took 7 bases from V and 5 from J; bases not matched to a gene: 13. CDR3 length equals 16 residues. The CDR3 region has the DNA TGTGCCAGCACCACTACAGGGGCTCGTCGGACCGGGGAGCTGTTTTTT. As protein: CASTTTGARRTGELFF.

A word on this clone: The germline gene is not matched at one end of the junction; a read error may be the cause. The chain couples TRBV18 to TRBJ1-1; unclear D gene. CDR1 KGHSH and CDR2 LQKENI come from the germline V gene. The CDR3 extends over 16 amino acids. The CDR3 nucleotides read TGTGCCAGCTCACCTCAAACCTGGAGGGCCAACACTAAAGCTTTCTTT. Amino acids: CASSPQTWRANTKAFF.

In its sample, this clone was seen once. This chain joins TRBV10-3 and TRBJ2-5; 7 bases align to TRBD1. Germline loops: CDR1 ENHRY, CDR2 SYGVKD. Trimming cost V 8 bases and J 5 bases; bases outside gene matches: 8. CDR3 size: 13 residues. The CDR3, as DNA: TGTGCCATCCGGGACAGTCAGGCCGAGACCCAGTACTTC. Residues: CAIRDSQAETQYF.

V usage is TRBV7-2 and J usage is TRBJ2-5; D uncertain. CDR1 is SGHTA and CDR2 is FQGNSA in the germline V gene. The CDR3 length is 14 residues. The V gene lost 2 bases and the J gene lost 3 bases, with 10 bases spanning the gap. This CDR3 reads CASSLSVGEETQYF. CDR3 nucleotides: TGTGCCAGCAGCTTATCGGTGGGCGAAGAGACCCAGTACTTC.

The chain carries TRBV18 and TRBJ1-1; TRBD1 aligns across 9 bases. Germline CDR1 and CDR2: KGHSH and LQKENI. This CDR3 has 14 amino acids. With V trimmed by 6 bases and J by 1 base, 3 bases remained unmatched. The CDR3 reads CASSSQGANTEAFF. CDR3 DNA: TGTGCCAGCTCCTCACAGGGGGCGAACACTGAAGCTTTCTTT.

J is TRBJ1-5 and V is TRBV7-9; D call uncertain. Germline CDR1 and CDR2: SEHNR and FQNEAQ (reference sequence). V was trimmed by 3 bases and J by 7 bases, leaving 10 bases between them. This CDR3 has 13 residues. For the CDR3, the DNA is TGTGCCAGCAGCTTCGGGGTAGGCCAGCCCCAGCATTTT. This encodes CASSFGVGQPQHF.

This chain joins TRBV12-3 or TRBV12-4 and TRBJ2-7; possibly TRBD1 for D (7 bases). The CDR3 runs 12 residues. Trimming removed 6 bases at V and 7 bases at J, with 13 bases between. The CDR3 coding sequence is TGTGCCAGCAGCCCCAGGGGGGAAGAGCAGTACTTC. This codes for CASSPRGEEQYF.

This chain uses TRBV18 with TRBJ1-4; 7 positions agree with TRBD1. V was pared by 6 bases and J by 7 bases, with 5 bases of the junction left unmatched. This CDR3 is built from 13 residues. Germline V gene lookup returns CDR1 KGHSH and CDR2 LQKENI. The CDR3 is CASSAGQSEKLFF. Written as DNA, the CDR3 is TGTGCCAGCTCGGCGGGACAGTCTGAAAAACTGTTTTTT.

V and J are TRBV4-2 and TRBJ1-1; 7 bases agree with TRBD1. The CDR3 runs 15 residues. Germline trimming cut 6 bases from V and 4 bases from J; bases unmatched to any gene: 11. Germline loops: CDR1 LGHNA, CDR2 YNFKEQ. CDR3 bases: TGTGCCAGCAGACCAGTACAGGGGTCTGTCACTGAAGCTTTCTTT. Translation: CASRPVQGSVTEAFF.

The V and J genes are TRBV7-9 and TRBJ1-5, with D hard to call. Germline lookup yields CDR1 SEHNR and CDR2 FQNEAQ (reference sequence). The CDR3 totals 15 residues. V dropped 1 base and J dropped 0 bases, with 7 bases sitting between them. The CDR3 reads CASSLGGSSNQPQHF. CDR3 DNA sequence: TGTGCCAGCAGCTTAGGAGGGAGTAGCAATCAGCCCCAGCATTTT. The full variable domain, in which reference TRBV7-9 and TRBJ1-5 provide the parts outside the CDR3, is DTGVSQNPRHKITKRGQNVTFRCDPISEHNRLYWYRQTLGQGPEFLTYFQNEAQLEKSRLLSDRFSAERPKGSFSTLEIQRTEQGDSAMYLCASSLGGSSNQPQHFGDGTRLSIL.

This chain uses TRBV5-5 with TRBJ2-7; D possibly corresponds to TRBD1 (6 bases). Germline V gene data show CDR1 as SGHKS and CDR2 as YYEKEE (reference sequence). Trimming removed 0 bases from V and 6 bases from J, with 19 bases in between. The CDR3 totals 16 residues. The CDR3 here is CASSLAGTQGRGEQYV. CDR3 sequence (DNA): TGTGCCAGCAGCTTGGCGGGTACACAGGGTCGAGGCGAGCAGTACGTC.

The chain is built from TRBV24-1 and TRBJ2-1, with a possible D match to TRBD2 (5 bases). This CDR3 region has 15 residues. Germline CDR1 KGHDR, CDR2 SFDVKD. V lost 7 bases, J lost 8 bases, and 20 bases lay in between. CDR3: CATSPSPSLGDEQFF. The DNA for the CDR3 is TGTGCCACCAGCCCCTCTCCTAGCTTAGGTGATGAGCAGTTCTTC.

The chain uses TRBV19 and TRBJ2-1, with TRBD1 identical over 7 bases. The germline gives CDR1 LNHDA, CDR2 SQIVND (reference sequence). The CDR3 totals 13 residues. Losses at the gene ends were 10 bases for V and 3 bases for J; bases not matched to a gene: 6. The CDR3 sequence is CATSRGLYNEQFF. The CDR3 DNA reads as TGTGCCACCTCGAGGGGGCTCTACAATGAGCAGTTCTTC.

The V call is TRBV15, the J call TRBJ2-3; D is uncertain. The CDR3 runs to 15 residues. V dropped 0 bases and J dropped 0 bases, with 7 bases sitting between them. Germline lookup yields CDR1 LNHNV and CDR2 YYDKDF (reference sequence). In nucleotides, the CDR3 is TGTGCCACCAGCAGAGATCCCATGAGCACAGATACGCAGTATTTT. This encodes CATSRDPMSTDTQYF.

J is TRBJ2-1 and V is TRBV2; 9 bases agree with TRBD1. Germline loops: CDR1 SNHLY, CDR2 FYNNEI. With V trimmed by 4 bases and J by 6 bases, 19 bases remained unmatched. This CDR3 region has 19 residues. The CDR3 reads CASSGSAANRGRLINEQFF. The CDR3 DNA reads TGTGCCAGCAGTGGCTCAGCCGCTAACAGGGGGCGCTTAATCAATGAGCAGTTCTTC.

This chain connects TRBV5-1 to TRBJ1-2, with TRBD1 identical over 11 bases. V lost 7 bases, J lost 4 bases, and 6 bases stayed unmatched. Germline lookup yields CDR1 SGHRS and CDR2 YFSETQ. This CDR3 region has 14 residues. CDR3 sequence (DNA): TGCGCCAGCTGGCCGGGACAGGGGGGCTATGGCTACACCTTC. It is translated as CASWPGQGGYGYTF.

J is TRBJ2-1 and V is TRBV7-3; TRBD2 agrees at 9 bases. Germline V gene data show CDR1 as SGHTA and CDR2 as FQGTGA. This CDR3 is built from 16 residues. The CDR3 bases are TGTCGCCCTAAACGGCGGGAGGGCCTGTTGATCGATGAGCAGTTCTTC. This translates into CRPKRREGLLIDEQFF.

V usage is TRBV4-1 and J usage is TRBJ2-5; 14 bases fit TRBD2. Unmatched junction bases numbered 4, after V lost 0 bases and J lost 1 base. The CDR3 loop spans 18 amino acids. CDR1 and CDR2 (germline): MGHRA, YSYEKL. The DNA of the CDR3 is TGCGCCAGCAGCCAAGATCCAGGACTAGCGGGGGGCCAAGAGACCCAGTACTTC. This sequence encodes CASSQDPGLAGGQETQYF.